This TCR beta chain was sequenced during a study of blood T cell repertoires in COVID-19. Original data processing: Nucleated cell number was recorded as an estimate derived from reference gene primer amplification. Clones were read by immunoSEQ multiplex PCR, and TCRdb kept only the in-frame ones, dropping some. V and J calls plus clone size are reproduced from that table; the DNA served to infer D and trimming. The sample carries approximately 490,000 clones, roughly nine tenths recorded once. The length of the CDR3 is 15 residues. Germline CDR1 reads SGHNT; CDR2 reads YYREEE (reference sequence). The V and J ends lost 0 bases and 2 bases, in that order; junction bases with no gene match: 4.

This chain links TRBV5-4 with TRBJ2-5; 7 bases match TRBD1. The source is a woman aged 60-70 years who had recovered from COVID-19. What was sequenced was PBMCs or T cells enriched from blood (not recorded which). This chain's CDR3 is CASSLGGTAQETQYF. As DNA, the CDR3 is TGTGCCAGCAGCTTGGGGGGGACAGCTCAAGAGACCCAGTACTTC.